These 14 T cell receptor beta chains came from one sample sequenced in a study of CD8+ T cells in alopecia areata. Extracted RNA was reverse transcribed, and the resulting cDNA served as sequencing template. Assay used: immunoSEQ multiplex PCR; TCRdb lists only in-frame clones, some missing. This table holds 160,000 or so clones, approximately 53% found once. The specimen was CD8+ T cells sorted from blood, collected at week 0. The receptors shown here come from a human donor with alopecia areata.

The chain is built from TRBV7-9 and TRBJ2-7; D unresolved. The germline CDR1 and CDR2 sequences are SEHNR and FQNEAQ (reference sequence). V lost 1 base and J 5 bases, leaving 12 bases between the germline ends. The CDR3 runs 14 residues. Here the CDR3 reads CASSLGFRLDEQYF. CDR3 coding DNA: TGTGCCAGCAGCTTAGGGTTCCGTCTGGACGAGCAGTACTTC.

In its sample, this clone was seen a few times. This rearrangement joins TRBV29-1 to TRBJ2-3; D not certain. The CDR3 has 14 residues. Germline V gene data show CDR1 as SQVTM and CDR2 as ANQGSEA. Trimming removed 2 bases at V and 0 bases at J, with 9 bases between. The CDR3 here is CSVEPTHSTDTQYF. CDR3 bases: TGCAGCGTTGAACCGACACATAGCACAGATACGCAGTATTTT.

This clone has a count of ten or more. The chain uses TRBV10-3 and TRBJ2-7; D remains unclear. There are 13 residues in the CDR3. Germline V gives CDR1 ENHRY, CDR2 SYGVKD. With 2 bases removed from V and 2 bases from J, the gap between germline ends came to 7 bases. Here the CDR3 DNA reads TGTGCCATCAGTGAGCCAGATACCTACGAGCAGTACTTC. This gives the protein CAISEPDTYEQYF.

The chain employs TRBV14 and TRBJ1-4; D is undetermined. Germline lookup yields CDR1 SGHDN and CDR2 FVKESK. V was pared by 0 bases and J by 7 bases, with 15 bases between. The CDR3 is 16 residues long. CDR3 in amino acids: CASSQDSEVPSEKLFF. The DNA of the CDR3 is TGTGCCAGCAGCCAAGATTCGGAGGTCCCGAGTGAAAAACTGTTTTTT. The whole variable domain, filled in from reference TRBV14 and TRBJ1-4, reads EAGVTQFPSHSVIEKGQTVTLRCDPISGHDNLYWYRRVMGKEIKFLLHFVKESKQDESGMPNNRFLAERTGGTYSTLKVQPAELEDSGVYFCASSQDSEVPSEKLFFGSGTQLSVL.

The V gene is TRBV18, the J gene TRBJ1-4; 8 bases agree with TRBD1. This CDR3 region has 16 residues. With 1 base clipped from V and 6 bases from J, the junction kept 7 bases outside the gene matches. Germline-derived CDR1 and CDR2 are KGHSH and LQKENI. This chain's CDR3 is CASSPRRTGYDEKLFF. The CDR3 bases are TGTGCCAGCTCACCACGCCGGACAGGGTATGATGAAAAACTGTTTTTT.

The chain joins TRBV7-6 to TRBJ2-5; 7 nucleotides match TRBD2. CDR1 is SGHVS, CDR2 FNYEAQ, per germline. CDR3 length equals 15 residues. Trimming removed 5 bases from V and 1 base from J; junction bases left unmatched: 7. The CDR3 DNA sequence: TGTGCCAGCAGCAAAGCGGGACGGGGCCAAGAGACCCAGTACTTC. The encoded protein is CASSKAGRGQETQYF.

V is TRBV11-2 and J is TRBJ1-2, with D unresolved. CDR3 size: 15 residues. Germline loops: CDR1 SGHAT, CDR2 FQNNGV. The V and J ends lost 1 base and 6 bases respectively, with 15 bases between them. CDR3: CASSLAGRSMDGYTF. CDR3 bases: TGTGCCAGCAGCTTAGCCGGGAGGTCGATGGATGGCTACACCTTC.

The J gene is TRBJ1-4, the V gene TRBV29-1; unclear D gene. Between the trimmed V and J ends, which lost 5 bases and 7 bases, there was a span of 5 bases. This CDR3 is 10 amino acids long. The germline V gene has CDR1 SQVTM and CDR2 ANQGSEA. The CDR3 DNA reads TGCAGCGTTTGGGTTGAAAAACTGTTTTTT. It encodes CSVWVEKLFF.

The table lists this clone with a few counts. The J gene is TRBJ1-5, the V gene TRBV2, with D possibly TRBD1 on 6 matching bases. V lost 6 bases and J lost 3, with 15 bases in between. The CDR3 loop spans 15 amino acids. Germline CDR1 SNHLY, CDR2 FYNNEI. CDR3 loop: CASSEMDSANQPQHF. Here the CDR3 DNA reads TGTGCCAGCAGCGAGATGGACAGCGCCAATCAGCCCCAGCATTTT.

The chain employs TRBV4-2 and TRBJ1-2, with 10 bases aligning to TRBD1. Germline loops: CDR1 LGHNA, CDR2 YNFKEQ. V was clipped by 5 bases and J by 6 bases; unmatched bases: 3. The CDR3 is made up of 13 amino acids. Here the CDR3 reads CASSAGTGDGYTF. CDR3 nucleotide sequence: TGTGCCAGCAGCGCAGGGACAGGGGATGGCTACACCTTC.

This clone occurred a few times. CDR3 protein: CASSPDQETQYF. The CDR3 DNA reads TGTGCCAGCAGCCCCGATCAAGAGACCCAGTACTTC. This chain links TRBV6-5 with TRBJ2-5; D remains unclear. There are 12 residues in the CDR3. V lost 6 bases and J 2 bases, leaving 7 bases between the germline ends. Per germline, CDR1 MNHEY and CDR2 SVGAGI.

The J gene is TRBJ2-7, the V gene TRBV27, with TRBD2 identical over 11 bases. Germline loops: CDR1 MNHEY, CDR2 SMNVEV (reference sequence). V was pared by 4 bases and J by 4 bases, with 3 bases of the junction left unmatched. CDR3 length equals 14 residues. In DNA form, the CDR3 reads TGTGCCAGCAGTTCAAGACTAGCGGGGTACGAGCAGTACTTC. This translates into CASSSRLAGYEQYF.

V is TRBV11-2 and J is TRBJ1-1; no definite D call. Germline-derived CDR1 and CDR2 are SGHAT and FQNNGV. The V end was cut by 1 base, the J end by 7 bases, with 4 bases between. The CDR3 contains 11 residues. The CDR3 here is CASSLGYEAFF. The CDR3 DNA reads TGTGCCAGCAGCTTAGGGTATGAAGCTTTCTTT.

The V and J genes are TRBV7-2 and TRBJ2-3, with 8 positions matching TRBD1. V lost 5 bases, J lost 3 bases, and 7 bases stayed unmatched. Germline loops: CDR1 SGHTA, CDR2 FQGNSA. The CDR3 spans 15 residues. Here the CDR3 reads CASSPRTGWTDTQYF. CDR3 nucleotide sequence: TGTGCCAGCAGCCCAAGGACAGGGTGGACAGATACGCAGTATTTT.